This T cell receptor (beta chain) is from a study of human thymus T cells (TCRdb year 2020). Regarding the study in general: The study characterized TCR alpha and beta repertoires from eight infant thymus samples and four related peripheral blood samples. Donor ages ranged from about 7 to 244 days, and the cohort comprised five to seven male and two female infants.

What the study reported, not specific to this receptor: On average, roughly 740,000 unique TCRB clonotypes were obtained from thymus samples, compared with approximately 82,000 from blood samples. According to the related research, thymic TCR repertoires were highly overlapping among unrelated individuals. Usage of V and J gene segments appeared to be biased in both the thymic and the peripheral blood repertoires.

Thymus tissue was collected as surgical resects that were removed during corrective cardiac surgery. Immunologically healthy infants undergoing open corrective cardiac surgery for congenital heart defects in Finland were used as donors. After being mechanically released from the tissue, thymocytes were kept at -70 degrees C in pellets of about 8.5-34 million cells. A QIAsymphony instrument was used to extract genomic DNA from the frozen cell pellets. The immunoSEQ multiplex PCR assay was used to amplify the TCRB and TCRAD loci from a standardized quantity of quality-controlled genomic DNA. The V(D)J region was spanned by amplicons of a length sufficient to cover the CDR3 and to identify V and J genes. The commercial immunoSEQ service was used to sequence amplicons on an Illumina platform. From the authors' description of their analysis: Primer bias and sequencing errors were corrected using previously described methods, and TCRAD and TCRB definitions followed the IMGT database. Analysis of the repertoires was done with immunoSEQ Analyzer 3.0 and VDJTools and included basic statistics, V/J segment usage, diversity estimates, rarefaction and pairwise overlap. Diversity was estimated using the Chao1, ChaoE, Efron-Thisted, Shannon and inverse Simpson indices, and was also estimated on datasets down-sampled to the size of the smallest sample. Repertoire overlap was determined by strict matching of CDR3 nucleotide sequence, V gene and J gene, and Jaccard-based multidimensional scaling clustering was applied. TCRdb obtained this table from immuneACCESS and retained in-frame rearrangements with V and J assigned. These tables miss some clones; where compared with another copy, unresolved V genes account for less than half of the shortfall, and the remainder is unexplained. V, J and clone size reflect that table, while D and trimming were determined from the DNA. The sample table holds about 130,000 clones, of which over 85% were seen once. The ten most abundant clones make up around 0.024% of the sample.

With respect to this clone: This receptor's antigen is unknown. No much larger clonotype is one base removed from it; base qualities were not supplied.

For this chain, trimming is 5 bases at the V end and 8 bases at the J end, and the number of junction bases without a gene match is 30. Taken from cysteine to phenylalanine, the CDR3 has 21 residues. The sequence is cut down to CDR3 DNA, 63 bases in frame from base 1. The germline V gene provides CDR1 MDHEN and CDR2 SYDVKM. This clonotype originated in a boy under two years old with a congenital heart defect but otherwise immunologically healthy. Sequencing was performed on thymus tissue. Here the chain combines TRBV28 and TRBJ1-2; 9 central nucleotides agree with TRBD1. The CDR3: CASSRTSASPGQGVGQLGYTF. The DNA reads TGTGCCAGCAGTCGAACCTCTGCATCTCCGGGACAGGGAGTGGGGCAATTAGGCTACACCTTC.